The next 14 T cell receptor beta chains were all read from a single sample in a study of OX40 agonist ivuxolimab in advanced cancers. The data were produced by immunoSEQ multiplex PCR, yet TCRdb's version contains in-frame clones alone and is incomplete. The table lists 100,000 to 130,000 clones, around 93% of them singletons. The starting material was CD4+ or CD8+ T cells sorted from blood, obtained in a trial of the OX40 agonist ivuxolimab. The source of these receptors is an adult with an advanced solid tumor such as melanoma, head and neck, liver or kidney cancer.

V usage is TRBV21-1 and J usage is TRBJ2-7; the table's D call of TRBD1 was not tested on the DNA. TRBV21-1 is given as a pseudogene. This CDR3 comprises 15 residues. In DNA form, the CDR3 reads TGTGCCAGCAGCAAAGCGGGCAGGGGGTCCTACGAGCAGTACTTC. It yields the protein CASSKAGRGSYEQYF.

This rearrangement joins TRBV5-6 to TRBJ1-1; no definite D call. Germline CDR1 SGHDT, CDR2 YYEEEE. Trimming pared 5 bases from V and 0 bases from J, leaving 5 bases between. CDR3 length: 12 residues. The CDR3 protein is CASSVLNTEAFF. DNA of the CDR3: TGTGCCAGCAGTGTATTGAACACTGAAGCTTTCTTT.

The chain uses TRBV6-1 and TRBJ1-1, with D tentatively TRBD1 (5 bases). Germline-derived CDR1 and CDR2 are MNHNS and SASEGT. The germline V and J ends were trimmed by 1 base and 0 bases, with 9 bases remaining between them. CDR3 size: 15 residues. The CDR3 nucleotides read TGTGCCAGCAGTGAAGAAGGACACTTGAACACTGAAGCTTTCTTT. It yields the protein CASSEEGHLNTEAFF.

Comments on this clone: Other DNA sequences in the same sample also yield this CDR3. Here the CDR3 reads CASSATGGNQPQHF. CDR3 DNA sequence: TGTGCCAGCAGTGCGACAGGGGGCAATCAGCCCCAGCATTTT. The rearrangement links TRBV2 to TRBJ1-5, with 8 nucleotides matching TRBD1. V lost 4 bases to trimming and J lost 2 bases; unmatched junction nucleotides: 1. The germline CDR1 and CDR2 sequences are SNHLY and FYNNEI. The CDR3 is 14 amino acids.

The V call is TRBV7-8, the J call TRBJ2-7; D might be TRBD2 (5 bases). This CDR3 contains 14 residues. The germline V and J ends were trimmed by 3 bases and 4 bases, with 13 bases remaining between them. The germline V gene has CDR1 SGHVS and CDR2 FQNEAQ. In nucleotides, the CDR3 is TGTGCCAGCAGCTTGTGGGAGCACGGGTACGAGCAGTACTTC. Translated, it gives CASSLWEHGYEQYF.

The chain couples TRBV2 to TRBJ2-7; D call uncertain. Germline CDR1 is SNHLY and CDR2 is FYNNEI. V was trimmed by 2 bases and J by 4 bases, leaving 12 bases between them. The CDR3 sequence is 14 residues long. The CDR3 coding sequence is TGTGCCAGCAGTGAACGAGGTCCCCGGTACGAGCAGTACTTC. Translating gives CASSERGPRYEQYF.

The rearrangement joins TRBV6-5 to TRBJ2-7, with D possibly being TRBD1 (6 bases). The CDR3 extends over 13 amino acids. Germline CDR1 is MNHEY and CDR2 is SVGAGI. The germline V and J ends were trimmed by 5 bases and 3 bases, with 11 bases remaining between them. The CDR3 DNA follows: TGTGCCAGCAGTCCGGGACATCTCTACGAGCAGTACTTC. Translation: CASSPGHLYEQYF.

This chain joins TRBV30 and TRBJ1-5, with D uncertain. In germline, CDR1 is GTSNPN, CDR2 SVGIG (reference sequence). The V and J ends lost 0 bases and 7 bases respectively, with 10 bases between them. The CDR3 is 13 amino acids. The CDR3 protein is CAWSVRSDQPQHF. CDR3 DNA sequence: TGTGCCTGGAGTGTACGCAGCGACCAGCCCCAGCATTTT.

V gene TRBV11-2 combines with J gene TRBJ2-1, with 8 bases that match TRBD2. V was pared by 5 bases and J by 2 bases, with 11 bases of the junction left unmatched. The CDR3 has 17 residues. Germline values: CDR1 SGHAT, CDR2 FQNNGV. CDR3 residues: CASSTRSGSITYNEQFF. In DNA form, the CDR3 reads TGTGCCAGCAGCACCCGGAGCGGGAGTATCACCTACAATGAGCAGTTCTTC.

The rearrangement uses TRBV19 and TRBJ2-3, with no clear D. Germline loops: CDR1 LNHDA, CDR2 SQIVND (reference sequence). The CDR3 covers 15 residues. Trimming stripped 5 bases from V and 4 bases from J, with 16 bases between. CDR3 protein: CASSVKGSSPDTQYF. The CDR3 coding sequence is TGTGCCAGTAGTGTAAAAGGGTCCTCACCAGATACGCAGTATTTT.

This clone was recorded a few times. The rearrangement links TRBV6-5 to TRBJ1-1; 8 nucleotides match TRBD1. Trimming at V came to 5 bases and at J to 4 bases, leaving 3 bases not matched to a gene. The germline CDR1 and CDR2 sequences are MNHEY and SVGAGI. This CDR3 comprises 13 residues. The CDR3, as DNA: TGTGCCAGCAGTAACGACAGGGGCACTGAAGCTTTCTTT. It codes for CASSNDRGTEAFF.

This clone was seen more than once but under ten times. The genes are TRBV28 and TRBJ1-2; unclear D gene. The CDR3 totals 13 residues. Germline V gene data show CDR1 as MDHEN and CDR2 as SYDVKM. Trimming left V 6 bases short and J 8 bases short, with 16 bases between. For the CDR3, the DNA is TGTGCCAGCAGGGGGAGTCATGCTGGGGGCTACACCTTC. Residues: CASRGSHAGGYTF.

The chain employs TRBV7-9 and TRBJ1-2; TRBD1 aligns across 7 bases. Losses at the gene ends were 4 bases for V and 8 bases for J; bases not matched to a gene: 10. The CDR3 extends over 14 amino acids. Germline V lookup: CDR1 SEHNR, CDR2 FQNEAQ (reference sequence). CDR3 in amino acids: CASSSVSGTEGYTF. The CDR3, as DNA: TGTGCCAGCAGCTCCGTTTCGGGGACAGAGGGCTACACCTTC.

Worth noting for this clone: Other DNA sequences in the sample encode the same CDR3. The rearrangement links TRBV5-1 to TRBJ1-1; D unresolved. The germline CDR1 and CDR2 sequences are SGHRS and YFSETQ. Trimming shortened V by 1 base and J by 0 bases, and 4 bases separated the two germline ends. This CDR3 has 13 residues. The CDR3 reads CASSLNLNTEAFF. CDR3 DNA sequence: TGCGCCAGCAGCTTGAATCTGAACACTGAAGCTTTCTTT. Drawing the rest from reference TRBV5-1 and TRBJ1-1, the complete variable domain is KAGVTQTPRYLIKTRGQQVTLSCSPISGHRSVSWYQQTPGQGLQFLFEYFSETQRNKGNFPGRFSGRQFSNSRSEMNVSTLELGDSALYLCASSLNLNTEAFFGQGTRLTVV.